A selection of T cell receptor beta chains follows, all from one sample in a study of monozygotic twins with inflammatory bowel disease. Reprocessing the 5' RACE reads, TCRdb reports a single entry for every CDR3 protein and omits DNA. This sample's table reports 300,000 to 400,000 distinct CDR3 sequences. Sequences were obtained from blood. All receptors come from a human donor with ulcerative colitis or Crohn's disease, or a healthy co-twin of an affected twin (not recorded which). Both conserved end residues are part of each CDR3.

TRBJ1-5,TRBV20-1,CSGQGGYNQPQHF
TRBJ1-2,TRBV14,CASSRRDSHGYTF
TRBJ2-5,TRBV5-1,CASSFGGPETQYF
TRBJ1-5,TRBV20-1,CSAPGGGSQPQHF
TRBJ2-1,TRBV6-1,CASSGLAGWVEQFF
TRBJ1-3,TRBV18,CASSPQPPGQSSGNTIYF
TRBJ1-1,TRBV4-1,CASSPNSWTGNTEAFF
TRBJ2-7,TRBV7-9,CASSLGRQGSAYEQYF
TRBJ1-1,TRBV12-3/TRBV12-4,CASSFMWTEAFF
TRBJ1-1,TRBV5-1,CASSSQASGSSSHTEAFF
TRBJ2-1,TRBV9,CASSVEGTGIYNEQFF
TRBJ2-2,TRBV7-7,CASSRTEQAGELFF
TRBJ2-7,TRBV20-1,CSASLAGGRVHEQYF
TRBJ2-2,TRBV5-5,CASSLSGTANTGELFF
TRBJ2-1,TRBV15,CATSRDLRQGKSNEQFF
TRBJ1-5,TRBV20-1,CSAVNSIGEDQPQHF
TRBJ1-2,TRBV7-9,CASSLALSRGDYGYTF
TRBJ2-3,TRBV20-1,CSASGRMYGDTQYF
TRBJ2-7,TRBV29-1,CSVEGPGLVRSYEQYF
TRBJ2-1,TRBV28,CASSFVQLAGDVGEQFF